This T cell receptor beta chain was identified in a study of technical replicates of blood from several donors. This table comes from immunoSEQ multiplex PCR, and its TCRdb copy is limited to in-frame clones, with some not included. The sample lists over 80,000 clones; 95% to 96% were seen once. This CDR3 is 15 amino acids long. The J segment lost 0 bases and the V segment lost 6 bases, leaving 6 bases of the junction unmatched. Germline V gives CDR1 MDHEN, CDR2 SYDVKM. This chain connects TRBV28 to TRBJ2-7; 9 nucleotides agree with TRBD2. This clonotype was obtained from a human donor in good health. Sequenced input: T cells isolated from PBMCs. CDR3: CASSDPSGASYEQYF. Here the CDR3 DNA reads TGTGCCAGCAGCGACCCTAGCGGGGCCTCCTACGAGCAGTACTTC.